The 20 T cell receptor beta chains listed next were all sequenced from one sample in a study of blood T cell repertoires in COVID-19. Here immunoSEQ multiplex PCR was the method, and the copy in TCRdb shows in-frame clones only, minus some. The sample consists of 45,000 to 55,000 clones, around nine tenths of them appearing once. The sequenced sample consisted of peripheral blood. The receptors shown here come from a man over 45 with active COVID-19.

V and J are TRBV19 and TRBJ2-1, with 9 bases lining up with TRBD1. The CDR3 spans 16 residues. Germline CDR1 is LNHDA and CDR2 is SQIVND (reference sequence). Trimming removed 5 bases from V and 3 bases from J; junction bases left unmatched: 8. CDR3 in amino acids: CASSPRTGAGYNEQFF. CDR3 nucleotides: TGTGCCAGTAGTCCTCGGACAGGGGCGGGCTACAATGAGCAGTTCTTC.

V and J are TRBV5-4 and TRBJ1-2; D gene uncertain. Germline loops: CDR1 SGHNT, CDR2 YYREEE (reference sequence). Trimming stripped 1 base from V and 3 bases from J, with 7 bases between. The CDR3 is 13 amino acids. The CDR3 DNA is TGTGCCAGCAGCTTGTTCGGGGACTATGGCTACACCTTC. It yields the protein CASSLFGDYGYTF.

The CDR3 DNA sequence: TGTGCCAGCAGCTTGGGACAGGGTCGGGTGAACACTGAAGCTTTCTTT. This encodes CASSLGQGRVNTEAFF. The genes are TRBV5-4 and TRBJ1-1; 7 nucleotides align to TRBD1. This CDR3 contains 16 residues. In germline, CDR1 is SGHNT, CDR2 YYREEE (reference sequence). Trimming cost V 0 bases and J 0 bases; bases outside gene matches: 5.

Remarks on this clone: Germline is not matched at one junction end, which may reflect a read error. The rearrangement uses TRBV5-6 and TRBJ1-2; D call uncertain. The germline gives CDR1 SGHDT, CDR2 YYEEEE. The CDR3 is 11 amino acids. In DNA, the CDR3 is TGTGCCAGCAGCTTGGGACTCCCTACTCTCTTC. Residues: CASSLGLPTLF. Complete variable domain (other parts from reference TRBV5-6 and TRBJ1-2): DAGVTQSPTHLIKTRGQQVTLRCSPKSGHDTVSWYQQALGQGPQFIFQYYEEEERQRGNFPDRFSGHQFPNYSSELNVNALLLGDSALYLCASSLGLPTLFGSGTRLTVV.

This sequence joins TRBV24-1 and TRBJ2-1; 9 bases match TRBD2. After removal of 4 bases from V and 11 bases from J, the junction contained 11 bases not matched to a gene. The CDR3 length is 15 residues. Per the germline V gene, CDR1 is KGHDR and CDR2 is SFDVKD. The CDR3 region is CATSDSGLAWYKQFF. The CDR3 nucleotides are TGTGCCACCAGTGACTCGGGACTAGCCTGGTATAAGCAGTTCTTC.

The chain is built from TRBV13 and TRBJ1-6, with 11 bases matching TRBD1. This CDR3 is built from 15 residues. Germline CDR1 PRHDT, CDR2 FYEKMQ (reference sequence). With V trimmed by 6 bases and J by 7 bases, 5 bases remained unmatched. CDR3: CASRFGTGGNSPLHF. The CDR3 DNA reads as TGTGCCAGCAGGTTCGGGACAGGGGGAAATTCACCCCTCCACTTT.

CDR3 loop: CASSQEWSSGRDEQYF. The CDR3, as DNA: TGTGCCAGCAGCCAAGAATGGTCTAGCGGGAGGGACGAGCAGTACTTC. This chain links TRBV3-1 (or the pseudogene TRBV3-2) with TRBJ2-7, with 12 bases that match TRBD2. Germline V CDR1 and CDR2: LGHDT, YNNKEL (reference sequence). The CDR3 covers 16 residues. The V gene end was trimmed by 0 bases and the J gene end by 5 bases; junction bases not matched to a gene: 5.

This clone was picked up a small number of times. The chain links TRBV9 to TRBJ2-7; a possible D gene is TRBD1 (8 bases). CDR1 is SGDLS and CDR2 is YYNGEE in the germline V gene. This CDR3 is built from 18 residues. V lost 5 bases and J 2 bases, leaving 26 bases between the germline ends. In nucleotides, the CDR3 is TGTGCCAGCAGAGGTACCCGCAACAGGGGGGGGGAACCCTACGAGCAGTACTTC. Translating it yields CASRGTRNRGGEPYEQYF.

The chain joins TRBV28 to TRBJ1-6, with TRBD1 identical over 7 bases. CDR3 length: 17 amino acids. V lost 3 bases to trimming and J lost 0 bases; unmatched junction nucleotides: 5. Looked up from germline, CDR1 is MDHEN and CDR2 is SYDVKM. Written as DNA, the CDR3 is TGTGCCAGCAGTTTTCCCAGGGGGAGCTCCTATAATTCACCCCTCCACTTT. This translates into CASSFPRGSSYNSPLHF.

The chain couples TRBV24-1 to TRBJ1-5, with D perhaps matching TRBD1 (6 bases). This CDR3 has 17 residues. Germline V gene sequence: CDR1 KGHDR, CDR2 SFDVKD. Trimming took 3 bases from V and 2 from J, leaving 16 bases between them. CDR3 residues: CATSDPTTGLGNQPQHF. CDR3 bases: TGTGCCACCAGTGATCCTACTACAGGGTTGGGCAATCAGCCCCAGCATTTT.

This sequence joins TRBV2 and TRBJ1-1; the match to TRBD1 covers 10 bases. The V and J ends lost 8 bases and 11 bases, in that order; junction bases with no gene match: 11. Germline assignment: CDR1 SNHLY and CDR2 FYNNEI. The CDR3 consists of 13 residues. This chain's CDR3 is CASGGQGSGDAFF. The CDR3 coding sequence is TGTGCCAGCGGGGGACAGGGGTCGGGTGATGCTTTCTTT.

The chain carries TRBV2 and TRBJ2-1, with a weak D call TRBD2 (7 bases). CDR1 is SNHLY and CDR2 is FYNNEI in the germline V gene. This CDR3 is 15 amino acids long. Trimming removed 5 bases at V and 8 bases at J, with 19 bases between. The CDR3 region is CASSPRGGAGDEQFF. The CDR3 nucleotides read TGTGCCAGCAGTCCCCGAGGGGGGGCGGGGGATGAGCAGTTCTTC.

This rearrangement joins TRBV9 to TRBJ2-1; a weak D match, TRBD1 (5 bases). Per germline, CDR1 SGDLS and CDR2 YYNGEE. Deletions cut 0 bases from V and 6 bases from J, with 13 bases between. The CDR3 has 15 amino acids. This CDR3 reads CASSVDPRGTNEQFF. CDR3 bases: TGTGCCAGCAGCGTAGATCCAAGGGGTACCAATGAGCAGTTCTTC.

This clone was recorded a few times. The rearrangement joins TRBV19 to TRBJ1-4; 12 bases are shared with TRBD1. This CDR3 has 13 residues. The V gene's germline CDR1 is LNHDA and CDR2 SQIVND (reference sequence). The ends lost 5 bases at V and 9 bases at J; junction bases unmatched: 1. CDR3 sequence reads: CASSGDRGQKLFF. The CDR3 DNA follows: TGTGCCAGTAGTGGGGACAGGGGGCAAAAACTGTTTTTT.

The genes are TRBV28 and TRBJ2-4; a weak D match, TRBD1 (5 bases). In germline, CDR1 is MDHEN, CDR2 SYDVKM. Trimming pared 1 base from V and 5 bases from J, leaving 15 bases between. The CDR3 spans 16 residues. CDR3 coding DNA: TGTGCCAGCAGTTTATTATTAAGACAGTCCGAAAACATTCAGTACTTC. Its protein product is CASSLLLRQSENIQYF.

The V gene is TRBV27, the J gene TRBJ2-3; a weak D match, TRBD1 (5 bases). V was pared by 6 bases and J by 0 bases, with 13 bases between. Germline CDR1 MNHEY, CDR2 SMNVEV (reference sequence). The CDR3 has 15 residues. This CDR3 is CASSFGHPSTDTQYF. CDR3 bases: TGTGCCAGCAGCTTCGGACACCCTAGCACAGATACGCAGTATTTT.

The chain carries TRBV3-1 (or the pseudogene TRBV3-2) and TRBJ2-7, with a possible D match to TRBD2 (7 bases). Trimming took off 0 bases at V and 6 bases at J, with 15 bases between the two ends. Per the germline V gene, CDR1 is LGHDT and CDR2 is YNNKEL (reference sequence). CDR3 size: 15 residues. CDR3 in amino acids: CASSQDTGGSGEQYF. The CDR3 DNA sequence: TGTGCCAGCAGCCAAGATACGGGGGGCTCGGGCGAGCAGTACTTC.

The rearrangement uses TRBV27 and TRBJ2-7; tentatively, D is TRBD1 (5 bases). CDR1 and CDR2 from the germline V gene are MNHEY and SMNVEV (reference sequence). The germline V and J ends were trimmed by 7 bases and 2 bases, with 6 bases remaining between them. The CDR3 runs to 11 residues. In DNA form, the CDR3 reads TGTGCCAGCACAGGGACCTACGAGCAGTACTTC. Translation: CASTGTYEQYF.

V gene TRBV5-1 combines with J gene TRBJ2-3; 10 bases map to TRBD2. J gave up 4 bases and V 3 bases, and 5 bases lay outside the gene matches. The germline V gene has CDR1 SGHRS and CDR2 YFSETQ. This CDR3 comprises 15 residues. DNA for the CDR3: TGCGCCAGCAGCTACCTAGCGGGAGTGGCAGATACGCAGTATTTT. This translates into CASSYLAGVADTQYF.

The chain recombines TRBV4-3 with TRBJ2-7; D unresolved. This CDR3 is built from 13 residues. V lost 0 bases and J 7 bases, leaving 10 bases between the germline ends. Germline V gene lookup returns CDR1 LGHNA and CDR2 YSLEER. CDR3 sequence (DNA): TGCGCCAGCAGCCAAGATGGGTTGACAGAGCAGTACTTC. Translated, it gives CASSQDGLTEQYF.